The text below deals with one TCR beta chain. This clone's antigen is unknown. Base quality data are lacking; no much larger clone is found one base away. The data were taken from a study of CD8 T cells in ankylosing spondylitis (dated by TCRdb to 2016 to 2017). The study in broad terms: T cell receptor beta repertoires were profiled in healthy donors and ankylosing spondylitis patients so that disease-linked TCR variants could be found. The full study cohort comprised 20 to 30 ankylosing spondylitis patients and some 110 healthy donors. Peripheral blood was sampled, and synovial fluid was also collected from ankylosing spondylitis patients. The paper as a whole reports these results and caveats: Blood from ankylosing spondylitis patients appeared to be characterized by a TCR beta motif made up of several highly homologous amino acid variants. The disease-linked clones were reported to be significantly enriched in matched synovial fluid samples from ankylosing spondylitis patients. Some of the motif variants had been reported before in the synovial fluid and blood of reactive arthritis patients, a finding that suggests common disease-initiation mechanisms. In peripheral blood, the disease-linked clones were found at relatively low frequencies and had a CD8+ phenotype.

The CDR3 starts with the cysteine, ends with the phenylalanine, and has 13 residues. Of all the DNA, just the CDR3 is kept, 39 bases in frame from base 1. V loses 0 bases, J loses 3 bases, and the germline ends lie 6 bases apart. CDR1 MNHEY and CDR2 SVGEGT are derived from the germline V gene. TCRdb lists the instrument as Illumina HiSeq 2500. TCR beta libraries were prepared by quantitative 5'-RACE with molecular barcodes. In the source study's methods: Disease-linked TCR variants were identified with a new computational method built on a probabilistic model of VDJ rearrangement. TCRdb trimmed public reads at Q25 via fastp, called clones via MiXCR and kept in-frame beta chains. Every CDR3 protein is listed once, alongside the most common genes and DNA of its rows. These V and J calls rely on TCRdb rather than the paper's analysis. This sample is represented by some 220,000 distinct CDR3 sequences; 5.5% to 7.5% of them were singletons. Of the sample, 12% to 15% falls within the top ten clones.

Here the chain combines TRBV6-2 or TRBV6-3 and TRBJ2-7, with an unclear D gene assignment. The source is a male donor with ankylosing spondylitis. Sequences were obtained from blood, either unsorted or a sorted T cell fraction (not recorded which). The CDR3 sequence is CASSYSSLYEQYF. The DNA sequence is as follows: TGTGCCAGCAGTTACTCGAGCCTCTACGAGCAGTACTTC.